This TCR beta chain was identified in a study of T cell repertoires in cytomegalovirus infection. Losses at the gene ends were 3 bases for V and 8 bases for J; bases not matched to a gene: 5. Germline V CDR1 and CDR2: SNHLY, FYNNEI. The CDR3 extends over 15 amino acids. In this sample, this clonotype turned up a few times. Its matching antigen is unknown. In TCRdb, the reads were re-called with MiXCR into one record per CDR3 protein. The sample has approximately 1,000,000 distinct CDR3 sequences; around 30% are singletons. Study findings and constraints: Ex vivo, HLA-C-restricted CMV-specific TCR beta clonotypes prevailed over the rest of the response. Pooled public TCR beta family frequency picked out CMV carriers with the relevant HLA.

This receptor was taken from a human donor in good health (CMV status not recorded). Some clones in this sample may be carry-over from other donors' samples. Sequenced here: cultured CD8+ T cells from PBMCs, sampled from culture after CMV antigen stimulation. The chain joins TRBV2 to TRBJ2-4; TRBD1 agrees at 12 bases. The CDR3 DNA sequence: TGTGCCAGCAGTGATCCGGGACAGGGGGCTTACATTCAGTACTTC. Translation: CASSDPGQGAYIQYF.